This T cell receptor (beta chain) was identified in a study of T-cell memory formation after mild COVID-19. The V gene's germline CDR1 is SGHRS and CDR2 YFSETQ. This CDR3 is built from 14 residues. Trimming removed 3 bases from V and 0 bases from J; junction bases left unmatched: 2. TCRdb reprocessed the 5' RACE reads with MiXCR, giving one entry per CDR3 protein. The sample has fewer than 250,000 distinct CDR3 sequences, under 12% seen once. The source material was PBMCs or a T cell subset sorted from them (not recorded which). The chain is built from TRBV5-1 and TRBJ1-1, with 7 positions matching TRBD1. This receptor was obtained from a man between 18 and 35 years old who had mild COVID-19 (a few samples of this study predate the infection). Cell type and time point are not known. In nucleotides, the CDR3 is TGCGCCAGCAGCTCGACAGGGTTGAACACTGAAGCTTTCTTT. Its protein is CASSSTGLNTEAFF.